Detailed here is one T cell receptor (beta chain). The sample originates from a study of blood T cell repertoires in COVID-19. Assay used: immunoSEQ multiplex PCR; TCRdb lists only in-frame clones, some missing. Of around 59,000 clones detected, less than 85% appear once; the ten largest clones hold roughly 9.8%. The V segment lost 2 bases and the J segment 7 bases; nucleotides outside the gene matches: 12. From germline, CDR1 is MNHEY and CDR2 SVGEGT. This CDR3 is built from 16 residues. This chain links TRBV6-2 or TRBV6-3 with TRBJ2-7, with TRBD1 matching over 9 bases. The sample taken for sequencing was peripheral blood. This sequence originates from a human donor in a cohort sampled during active COVID-19. The CDR3 is CASSYGLITGGDEQYF. The CDR3 coding sequence is TGTGCCAGCAGTTACGGGTTGATAACAGGGGGCGATGAGCAGTACTTC.